The sequence of this TCR beta chain was determined in a study of blood T cell repertoires in COVID-19. Profiling relied on immunoSEQ multiplex PCR, and the TCRdb table lists in-frame clones only, not all of them. The sample has hundreds of thousands of clones; roughly 90% are singletons. The CDR3 loop spans 14 amino acids. Germline V CDR1 and CDR2: SGHDT, YYEEEE. Germline trimming cut 4 bases from V and 2 bases from J; bases unmatched to any gene: 6. This clone was counted a single time. This sequence was found in a woman younger than 45 with COVID-19, enrolled during active disease. Sequenced sample: peripheral blood. V and J are TRBV5-6 and TRBJ2-7; TRBD1 matches at 7 bases. CDR3 amino acids: CASSPGDSPYEQYF. The CDR3 region has the DNA TGTGCCAGCAGCCCCGGGGACAGTCCCTACGAGCAGTACTTC.